This T cell receptor beta chain appears in the sequencing data of a study of cytomegalovirus exposure and HLA in healthy donors. On this clone itself: Antigen: not known.

The ends lost 3 bases at V and 5 bases at J; junction bases unmatched: 6. Germline lookup yields CDR1 KGHSH and CDR2 LQKENI. The CDR3 is 15 amino acids. Researchers ran the PCR with 60 Vbeta and 13 Jbeta primers. Profiling relied on immunoSEQ multiplex PCR, and the TCRdb table lists in-frame clones only, not all of them. The sample contains under 150,000 clones, roughly four fifths of which appear only once. Overall study results and limits: Several V segments, TRBV6-2 and TRBV6-3 among them, could not be told apart and were dropped. Common viral pathogens seemed, in a later analysis, to connect with several of the most significant clusters. It was approximately 150 TCR beta chains that were listed as cytomegalovirus-associated.

The TCR comes from a man aged 25-40 years in good health and CMV-seronegative. The chain uses TRBV18 and TRBJ2-5, with 10 bases fitting TRBD2. Sequencing was performed on PBMCs. The CDR3, as DNA: TGTGCCAGCTCACCTCCTAGCGGGAGTTTGGAGACCCAGTACTTC. Translating gives CASSPPSGSLETQYF.